This T cell receptor (beta chain) appears in the sequencing data of a study of blood T cells in healthy people across ages. Regarding the study as a whole: In long-lived donors, naive CD4+ cell counts and diversity exceeded those of aged donors. Lack of knowledge of donor CMV status possibly confounded expanded clonotype changes. It was held that diversity estimates obtained from one million T cells represented underestimates.

A sample-barcoded 5' primer and a J-beta primer mix were used in a second PCR of roughly 6 to 11 cycles. TCRdb reprocessed the 5' RACE reads with MiXCR, giving one entry per CDR3 protein. The table lists some 1.8 million distinct CDR3 sequences, more than 35% of them singletons. Healthy Caucasian individuals from Russia aged roughly 6 to 90 were enrolled as donors. A few counts support this clonotype. Its specificity is unknown. This TCR came from a human donor in good health. Sequenced input: blood.

CDR3 DNA sequence: TGCGCCAGCGAGACTAGCGGGGGGGCAAATGAGCAGTTCTTC. Protein sequence: CASETSGGANEQFF. The J gene is TRBJ2-1, the V gene TRBV5-1; 14 bases align to TRBD2. V was pared by 7 bases and J by 7 bases, with 4 bases of the junction left unmatched. Germline V gives CDR1 SGHRS, CDR2 YFSETQ. The CDR3 extends over 14 amino acids.